A single sample gave rise to the 14 T cell receptor beta chains below, sequenced in a study of Ad26.COV2.S vaccination and SARS-CoV-2 variants (dated by TCRdb to the early 2020s). The treatment or condition label on this specimen signifies: around 19 received Ad26.COV2.S at low or high dose, single or two shots; five or six received placebo; per-sample allocation not given. For vaccine and placebo recipients, repertoires were sequenced using samples collected on day 63 after the first injection. Library preparation was by the immunoSEQ multiplex PCR assay. TCRdb took over this immuneACCESS table, retaining in-frame rearrangements with V and J assigned. Such tables are incomplete; in checked studies, under half of the missing clones stem from an unresolved V gene, and the remainder is unexplained. The sample records 300,000 to 400,000 clones, 70% to 90% of which are singletons. In total, the top ten clones hold about 10% of the sample.

Source: peripheral blood, taken in a trial of Ad26.COV2.S vaccine versus placebo. Receptors were obtained from a person aged 18-65 years who received the Ad26.COV2.S COVID-19 vaccine or a placebo.

The J gene is TRBJ1-4, the V gene TRBV28; 12 nucleotides agree with TRBD1. J gave up 7 bases and V 6 bases, and 18 bases lay outside the gene matches. The CDR3 runs 19 residues. Germline lookup yields CDR1 MDHEN and CDR2 SYDVKM. CDR3 residues: CASRPRTGTGGVGGEKLFF. The CDR3, as DNA: TGTGCCAGCAGACCTCGCACCGGGACAGGGGGCGTTGGAGGTGAAAAACTGTTTTTT.

This clone was detected only once. V usage is TRBV27 and J usage is TRBJ1-2, with D perhaps TRBD1 (5 bases). This CDR3 has 14 residues. The germline gives CDR1 MNHEY, CDR2 SMNVEV (reference sequence). The V gene lost 5 bases and the J gene lost 8 bases, with 18 bases spanning the gap. In DNA form, the CDR3 reads TGTGCCAGCAGTCCCGACGGGACTTTGGGGGGCTACACCTTC. It yields the protein CASSPDGTLGGYTF.

The V and J genes are TRBV24-1 and TRBJ2-1, with 9 nucleotides matching TRBD1. The germline V gene has CDR1 KGHDR and CDR2 SFDVKD. This CDR3 contains 14 residues. V shed 9 bases and J 10 bases; nucleotides not matched to a gene: 12. In nucleotides, the CDR3 is TGTGCCACCGCCGAGACAGGGGGTGGGAGGGAGCAGTTCTTC. Protein product: CATAETGGGREQFF.

The V call is TRBV19, the J call TRBJ2-7, with a possible D match to TRBD2 (6 bases). The germline V gene has CDR1 LNHDA and CDR2 SQIVND (reference sequence). Trimming took 1 base from V and 1 from J, leaving 17 bases between them. The CDR3 spans 17 residues. In DNA, the CDR3 is TGTGCCAGTAGTATAGCGAGCGGGCCGGAGCATTCCTACGAGCAGTACTTC. Translating it yields CASSIASGPEHSYEQYF.

This clone was recorded once. The V and J genes are TRBV20-1 and TRBJ1-3, with 8 bases identical to TRBD1. Germline-derived CDR1 and CDR2 are DFQATT and SNEGSKA (reference sequence). This CDR3 region has 14 residues. The J segment lost 2 bases and the V segment lost 3 bases, leaving 3 bases of the junction unmatched. The DNA of the CDR3 is TGCAGTGCTAGTGACAGGGGAACTGGAAACACCATATATTTT. This codes for CSASDRGTGNTIYF.

The chain joins TRBV4-2 to TRBJ2-3; D might be TRBD1 (6 bases). V was trimmed by 4 bases and J by 1 base, leaving 15 bases between them. The CDR3 spans 16 residues. Germline values: CDR1 LGHNA, CDR2 YNFKEQ. CDR3 nucleotide sequence: TGTGCCAGCAGCCCCCTGGCAGGGGTAGGCACAGATACGCAGTATTTT. This codes for CASSPLAGVGTDTQYF.

This rearrangement joins TRBV30 to TRBJ1-6; D unclear. CDR3 length: 14 amino acids. CDR1 is GTSNPN, CDR2 SVGIG, per germline (reference sequence). V was trimmed by 3 bases and J by 7 bases, leaving 13 bases between them. CDR3 loop: CAWRSGYRNSPLHF. The CDR3 bases are TGTGCCTGGAGAAGTGGGTATCGGAATTCACCCCTCCACTTT.

The chain recombines TRBV13 with TRBJ1-3; 7 positions match TRBD1. Germline V gene sequence: CDR1 PRHDT, CDR2 FYEKMQ (reference sequence). This CDR3 has 16 amino acids. Unmatched junction bases numbered 7, after V lost 5 bases and J lost 0 bases. This CDR3 reads CASSPTGTASGNTIYF. CDR3 coding DNA: TGTGCCAGCAGCCCAACTGGGACAGCCTCTGGAAACACCATATATTTT.

V is TRBV5-4 and J is TRBJ2-3; D assignment may be TRBD1 or TRBD2 (5 bases each). Germline V gives CDR1 SGHNT, CDR2 YYREEE (reference sequence). Trimming took off 0 bases at V and 3 bases at J, with 17 bases between the two ends. The CDR3 runs 17 residues. The CDR3 spells CASSLEWTGRNTDTQYF. As DNA, the CDR3 is TGTGCCAGCAGCTTGGAGTGGACGGGGCGGAATACAGATACGCAGTATTTT.

The chain employs TRBV19 and TRBJ1-6, with D tentatively TRBD1 (5 bases). The V gene lost 7 bases and the J gene lost 7 bases, with 20 bases spanning the gap. The CDR3 loop spans 16 amino acids. Germline CDR1 and CDR2: LNHDA and SQIVND (reference sequence). DNA for the CDR3: TGTGCCAGTATGCCGGGGGGAGGAGCCCGGAATTCACCCCTCCACTTT. It is translated as CASMPGGGARNSPLHF.

This sequence joins TRBV7-2 and TRBJ1-2; 8 bases match TRBD1. Germline V lookup: CDR1 SGHTA, CDR2 FQGNSA. The V and J ends lost 5 bases and 8 bases, in that order; junction bases with no gene match: 10. The CDR3 totals 14 residues. This CDR3 reads CASSPWTGTLGYTF. As DNA, the CDR3 is TGTGCCAGCAGCCCGTGGACAGGGACCTTAGGCTACACCTTC.

The V gene is TRBV5-1, the J gene TRBJ2-7; TRBD1 aligns across 10 bases. The germline V gene has CDR1 SGHRS and CDR2 YFSETQ. CDR3 length: 14 residues. Trimming took 0 bases from V and 7 from J; bases not matched to a gene: 4. The CDR3 bases are TGCGCCAGCAGCTTGGGGGACAGGGGAAGAGAGCAGTACTTC. Amino acid sequence: CASSLGDRGREQYF.

This chain connects TRBV29-1 to TRBJ2-7; 12 bases agree with TRBD2. Germline trimming cut 0 bases from V and 6 bases from J; bases unmatched to any gene: 3. The germline gives CDR1 SQVTM, CDR2 ANQGSEA. This CDR3 is built from 14 residues. CDR3 region: CSVEDGLAGSEQYF. In DNA form, the CDR3 reads TGCAGCGTTGAAGACGGACTAGCGGGAAGCGAGCAGTACTTC.

The chain couples TRBV28 to TRBJ1-4; the D gene is possibly TRBD1 (6 bases). Germline CDR1 reads MDHEN; CDR2 reads SYDVKM. Trimming pared 4 bases from V and 7 bases from J, leaving 19 bases between. The CDR3 has 16 amino acids. CDR3 bases: TGTGCCAGCAGTTCCCCTCCCGATGGGGGCGGTGAAAAACTGTTTTTT. This codes for CASSSPPDGGGEKLFF. The full variable domain, with the rest looked up from reference TRBV28 and TRBJ1-4, is DVKVTQSSRYLVKRTGEKVFLECVQDMDHENMFWYRQDPGLGLRLIYFSYDVKMKEKGDIPEGYSVSREKKERFSLILESASTNQTSMYLCASSSPPDGGGEKLFFGSGTQLSVL.